This passage covers 22 T cell receptor beta chains from one sample sequenced in a study of low-dose radiotherapy and immunotherapy resistance in tumors. Alpha and beta chains were covered, as first-strand cDNA relied on TRAV- and TRBV-specific primers. A roughly 20-cycle PCR with a constant-region primer and V-primer adapter amplified TCRs. From the reads, TCRdb called clonotypes with MiXCR, one entry per CDR3 protein. The sample lists around 36,000 distinct CDR3 sequences, less than 40% seen once, with roughly 3.7% in the top ten. Time point of the sample: before trial treatment. Sequencing used PBMCs, obtained before treatment. The receptors shown here come from a male donor with gallbladder cancer.

This chain uses TRBV7-3 with TRBJ2-4; no definite D call. V was pared by 0 bases and J by 9 bases, with 12 bases between. The V gene's germline CDR1 is SGHTA and CDR2 FQGTGA. CDR3 length: 14 residues. The DNA for the CDR3 is TGTGCCAGCAGCTTAACTAGAGGTTCGGCCATTCAGTACTTC. Its translation is CASSLTRGSAIQYF.

In its sample, this clonotype was seen once. The J gene is TRBJ1-5, the V gene TRBV28, with D hard to call. Per the germline V gene, CDR1 is MDHEN and CDR2 is SYDVKM. This CDR3 has 17 amino acids. Trimming stripped 4 bases from V and 6 bases from J, with 22 bases between. The CDR3 loop is CASSSVWQGLKIQPQHF. CDR3 DNA: TGTGCCAGCAGTTCGGTGTGGCAAGGGCTTAAGATTCAGCCCCAGCATTTT.

This clonotype has a count of ten or more. V and J are TRBV5-1 and TRBJ2-1; D possibly corresponds to TRBD1 (6 bases). Looked up from germline, CDR1 is SGHRS and CDR2 is YFSETQ. The V end lost 2 bases, the J end lost 1 base, and 10 bases lay between the germline ends. The CDR3 sequence is 15 residues long. CDR3 region: CASSFSGQSYNEQFF. For the CDR3, the DNA is TGCGCCAGCAGCTTCTCCGGACAGTCCTACAATGAGCAGTTCTTC.

There are a few counts of this clonotype. The chain recombines TRBV12-5 with TRBJ1-1; 9 nucleotides line up with TRBD1. Germline V gene lookup returns CDR1 LGHNT and CDR2 FRNRAP. The CDR3 runs 12 residues. V dropped 9 bases and J dropped 7; count of bases not matched to a gene: 6. For the CDR3, the DNA is TGTGCTAGCGCCGGGACAGGGAATGAAGCTTTCTTT. Its translation: CASAGTGNEAFF.

About this clonotype: The DNA is left out, because the CDR3 cannot be placed on it with certainty; the CDR3 is given as TCRdb lists it. The rearrangement links TRBV10-3 to TRBJ1-4. The germline gives CDR1 ENHRY, CDR2 SYGVKD. The CDR3 is 18 amino acids in total, end residues counted. CDR3 sequence reads: CAISESVEVGEKLFFFFF.

In this sample, this clonotype turned up a few times. The chain has TRBV20-1 and TRBJ2-5; 7 bases are shared with TRBD1. V shed 2 bases and J 2 bases; nucleotides not matched to a gene: 11. CDR1 is DFQATT, CDR2 SNEGSKA, per germline (reference sequence). The length of the CDR3 is 16 residues. CDR3 DNA: TGCAGTGCTAGAACCTTCCGGGACAGTCTACAAGAGACCCAGTACTTC. Translated: CSARTFRDSLQETQYF.

Regarding this clonotype: The junction departs from the called germline gene at one end, perhaps through a read error. This chain links TRBV11-3 with TRBJ2-5, with D hard to call. This CDR3 is built from 15 residues. Germline V gene lookup returns CDR1 SGHNT and CDR2 YENEEA. The CDR3 DNA reads TGTGTCAGCAGCTTAGATCAAAAGGGTTCAGAGACCCAGTACTTC. It yields the protein CVSSLDQKGSETQYF.

This clonotype has a count of ten or more. This chain uses TRBV29-1 with TRBJ2-1, with D tentatively TRBD1 or TRBD2 (6 bases each). The germline gives CDR1 SQVTM, CDR2 ANQGSEA. This CDR3 is built from 12 residues. The ends were cut back, 1 base at V and 6 bases at J, with 7 bases in the middle. The CDR3 here is CSVEGGANEQFF. The CDR3 region has the DNA TGCAGCGTTGAAGGGGGGGCCAATGAGCAGTTCTTC.

This clonotype was recorded at least ten times. In nucleotides, the CDR3 is TGTGCCAGCAGTGGGGCCCTGACATCCAGGGAGCAGTACTTC. It specifies CASSGALTSREQYF. V gene TRBV6-2 or TRBV6-3 combines with J gene TRBJ2-7, with D possibly TRBD1 on 5 matching bases. Germline assignment: CDR1 MNHEY and CDR2 SVGEGT. The CDR3 covers 14 residues. V was cut by 5 bases and J by 7 bases, with 18 bases left in between.

By share of the sample, this clonotype is medium-sized. The chain couples TRBV28 to TRBJ2-2; 12 nucleotides align to TRBD2. This CDR3 has 16 residues. V shed 5 bases and J 2 bases; nucleotides not matched to a gene: 3. Germline CDR1 MDHEN, CDR2 SYDVKM. As DNA, the CDR3 is TGTGCCAGCAGTACGACTAGCGGGAGTAACACCGGGGAGCTGTTTTTT. It translates to CASSTTSGSNTGELFF.

Concerning this clonotype: A far more abundant clone sits one base away, making this likely a read error. The chain is built from TRBV13 and TRBJ2-5, with 7 bases matching TRBD1. Germline trimming cut 2 bases from V and 5 bases from J; bases unmatched to any gene: 8. This CDR3 is 15 amino acids long. Germline values: CDR1 PRHDT, CDR2 FYEKMQ (reference sequence). The CDR3 DNA reads TGTGCCAGCAGCTTATTTAGACAGGGCGGCGAGACCCAGTACTTC. Translated: CASSLFRQGGETQYF.

This clonotype appeared many times. This chain links TRBV27 with TRBJ2-7; 8 nucleotides agree with TRBD1. The ends lost 0 bases at V and 3 bases at J; junction bases unmatched: 10. This CDR3 region has 17 residues. Germline V lookup: CDR1 MNHEY, CDR2 SMNVEV (reference sequence). Written as DNA, the CDR3 is TGTGCCAGCAGTTTATCCAGGGGGCCCTTCAGGCGCTACGAGCAGTACTTC. Its protein product is CASSLSRGPFRRYEQYF.

Many counts were recorded for this clonotype. The chain employs TRBV7-2 and TRBJ2-3, with 9 positions matching TRBD2. This CDR3 is 17 amino acids long. V lost 1 base and J lost 0; bases outside the gene matches: 5. Germline lookup yields CDR1 SGHTA and CDR2 FQGNSA. DNA of the CDR3: TGTGCCAGCAGCTTAGTCCCTAGCGGGATTAGCACAGATACGCAGTATTTT. Translating it yields CASSLVPSGISTDTQYF.

CDR3 DNA sequence: TGTGCCAGCAGTGAATTTTCTGCGGGTCGCACAGATACGCAGTATTTT. Amino acid sequence: CASSEFSAGRTDTQYF. The chain uses TRBV6-5 and TRBJ2-3, with a tentative D call TRBD2 (5 bases). The V end was cut by 5 bases, the J end by 1 base, with 16 bases between. Germline V gives CDR1 MNHEY, CDR2 SVGAGI. There are 16 residues in the CDR3.

This clonotype has at least ten counts. This chain joins TRBV7-9 and TRBJ2-3; 8 nucleotides match TRBD1. Germline loops: CDR1 SEHNR, CDR2 FQNEAQ (reference sequence). V was clipped by 5 bases and J by 5 bases; unmatched bases: 9. This CDR3 has 15 amino acids. CDR3 nucleotide sequence: TGTGCCAGCAGCCCGGGACAGGTGATGGGAGATACGCAGTATTTT. Its translation: CASSPGQVMGDTQYF.

The V gene is TRBV7-9, the J gene TRBJ2-7; 13 nucleotides line up with TRBD2. V lost 5 bases, J lost 12 bases, and 10 bases stayed unmatched. Germline V CDR1 and CDR2: SEHNR, FQNEAQ (reference sequence). CDR3 length equals 14 residues. The CDR3 coding sequence is TGTGCCAGCAGCCAAATCGGACTAGCGGGAGTGCGGTACTTC. It encodes CASSQIGLAGVRYF. Full variable domain (missing parts from reference TRBV7-9 and TRBJ2-7): DTGVSQNPRHKITKRGQNVTFRCDPISEHNRLYWYRQTLGQGPEFLTYFQNEAQLEKSRLLSDRFSAERPKGSFSTLEIQRTEQGDSAMYLCASSQIGLAGVRYFGPGTRLTVT.

This clonotype is a singleton in its sample. With only one base between it and a far larger clone, this is likely a read error. The chain recombines TRBV12-3 or TRBV12-4 with TRBJ2-1; TRBD2 aligns across 7 bases. The CDR3 sequence is 13 residues long. V dropped 4 bases and J dropped 10; count of bases not matched to a gene: 7. CDR3: CASSSGGIYEQFF. The CDR3 DNA follows: TGTGCCAGCAGTTCGGGAGGAATTTACGAGCAGTTCTTC.

At least ten counts were recorded for this clonotype. The rearrangement links TRBV19 to TRBJ1-5; a weak D match, TRBD1 (5 bases). Germline V gives CDR1 LNHDA, CDR2 SQIVND (reference sequence). This CDR3 has 16 residues. Between the trimmed V and J ends, which lost 7 bases and 1 base, there was a span of 17 bases. The CDR3: CASTSVGGRSNQPQHF. CDR3 sequence (DNA): TGTGCCAGTACCAGTGTTGGGGGTCGAAGCAATCAGCCCCAGCATTTT.

The chain couples TRBV10-1 to TRBJ2-2, with 11 nucleotides matching TRBD1. Germline-derived CDR1 and CDR2 are WNHNN and SYGVQD (reference sequence). The CDR3 is 16 amino acids. The V segment lost 9 bases and the J segment 4 bases; nucleotides outside the gene matches: 10. In nucleotides, the CDR3 is TGCGCCAGTGGCCGGGACAGGGGGTCGGGCACCGGGGAGCTGTTTTTT. This encodes CASGRDRGSGTGELFF.

Ten or more counts support this clonotype. The CDR3 loop reads CSAIPVAGGGSDTQYF. The CDR3 nucleotides are TGCAGTGCCATCCCGGTTGCGGGGGGCGGCTCAGATACGCAGTATTTT. The chain recombines TRBV20-1 with TRBJ2-3, with TRBD2 matching 8 bases. The junction had 15 bases not matched to a gene; V was cut back by 6 bases and J by 4 bases. The CDR3 loop spans 16 amino acids. The germline V gene encodes CDR1 DFQATT and CDR2 SNEGSKA (reference sequence).

This clonotype came up a few times. A much larger clone differs from this one at a single base, so this may be a read error. The chain is built from TRBV27 and TRBJ2-2; a possible D gene is TRBD2 (5 bases). From germline, CDR1 is MNHEY and CDR2 SMNVEV (reference sequence). The CDR3 covers 14 residues. The CDR3 region has the DNA TGTGCCAGCAGTCCCCTCGGACTGGCCGGGGAGCGGTTTTTT. This encodes CASSPLGLAGERFF.

There are many counts of this clonotype. The chain links TRBV4-1 to TRBJ2-2, with 10 bases that match TRBD1. CDR3 size: 17 residues. Germline V gene sequence: CDR1 MGHRA, CDR2 YSYEKL. Unmatched junction bases numbered 6, after V lost 1 base and J lost 4 bases. As DNA, the CDR3 is TGCGCCAGCAGCCAAGCAGGGACAGGGGCCTCCACCGGGGAGCTGTTTTTT. This encodes CASSQAGTGASTGELFF.